Each of the 18 T cell receptor beta chains below was sequenced from the same sample in a study of blood T cell repertoires in COVID-19. Produced via immunoSEQ multiplex PCR; TCRdb's table is partial and in-frame only. The table includes approximately 250,000 clones, about 85% detected once. Input material: peripheral blood. These receptor sequences come from a man aged 35 to 55 with acute or convalescent COVID-19.

This clone appeared once. The chain is built from TRBV6-5 and TRBJ2-7; possible D gene TRBD2, 6 bases. CDR3 length: 14 residues. Germline V gene data show CDR1 as MNHEY and CDR2 as SVGAGI. V shed 0 bases and J shed 0 bases, with 6 bases lying between them. The CDR3 DNA reads as TGTGCCAGCAGTTACTCGGAGGGCTCCTACGAGCAGTACTTC. It encodes CASSYSEGSYEQYF.

The chain has TRBV6-5 and TRBJ2-2; the D gene is possibly TRBD1 (5 bases). Trimming shortened V by 6 bases and J by 5 bases, and 10 bases separated the two germline ends. The germline V gene has CDR1 MNHEY and CDR2 SVGAGI. The CDR3 runs 13 residues. In DNA form, the CDR3 reads TGTGCCAGCAGCAGGGCCCGAACCGGGGAGCTGTTTTTT. Translating it yields CASSRARTGELFF.

The chain has TRBV27 and TRBJ2-1; no clear D gene. V was trimmed by 2 bases and J by 2 bases, leaving 7 bases between them. The CDR3 consists of 14 residues. From germline, CDR1 is MNHEY and CDR2 SMNVEV (reference sequence). CDR3 nucleotide sequence: TGTGCCAGCAGTTTAACTCTCACCTACAATGAGCAGTTCTTC. It specifies CASSLTLTYNEQFF.

The V gene is TRBV4-2, the J gene TRBJ2-1, with 11 bases identical to TRBD2. Germline V gene data show CDR1 as LGHNA and CDR2 as YNFKEQ. Trimming cost V 0 bases and J 10 bases; bases outside gene matches: 8. The CDR3 runs 16 residues. The CDR3 reads CASSQDLSGGAREQFF. In DNA form, the CDR3 reads TGTGCCAGCAGCCAAGATCTTAGCGGGGGGGCAAGGGAGCAGTTCTTC.

CDR3 protein: CASSLDRGVGDNSPLHF. CDR3 nucleotide sequence: TGTGCCAGCAGCTTAGATCGTGGGGTAGGGGATAATTCACCCCTCCACTTT. This rearrangement joins TRBV11-2 to TRBJ1-6, with a weak D call TRBD1 (5 bases). Trimming pared 0 bases from V and 5 bases from J, leaving 14 bases between. CDR1 is SGHAT, CDR2 FQNNGV, per germline. The CDR3 totals 17 residues. The complete variable domain, with remaining parts taken from reference TRBV11-2 and TRBJ1-6, reads EAGVAQSPRYKIIEKRQSVAFWCNPISGHATLYWYQQILGQGPKLLIQFQNNGVVDDSQLPKDRFSAERLKGVDSTLKIQPAKLEDSAVYLCASSLDRGVGDNSPLHFGNGTRLTVT.

J is TRBJ1-3 and V is TRBV9, with D possibly TRBD1 on 5 matching bases. V lost 0 bases, J lost 0 bases, and 7 bases lay in between. The CDR3 runs 15 residues. Germline lookup yields CDR1 SGDLS and CDR2 YYNGEE. This CDR3 is CASSVGQISGNTIYF. The CDR3 region has the DNA TGTGCCAGCAGCGTAGGACAGATCTCTGGAAACACCATATATTTT.

About this clone itself: This CDR3 is also generated by other DNA sequences in the sample. Here the CDR3 reads CASSQNRGGGAGELFF. The CDR3 region has the DNA TGTGCCAGCAGCCAAAATCGGGGCGGGGGTGCCGGGGAGCTGTTTTTT. The J gene is TRBJ2-2, the V gene TRBV3-1 (or the pseudogene TRBV3-2); TRBD2 matches at 7 bases. Germline lookup yields CDR1 LGHDT and CDR2 YNNKEL (reference sequence). The V segment lost 2 bases and the J segment 6 bases; nucleotides outside the gene matches: 9. This CDR3 has 16 residues.

This chain uses TRBV6-2 or TRBV6-3 with TRBJ2-7; the match to TRBD1 covers 9 bases. V trimming: 6 bases; J trimming: 6 bases; junction bases outside the gene matches: 12. CDR1 MNHEY and CDR2 SVGEGT come from the germline V gene. CDR3 length equals 15 residues. CDR3 DNA sequence: TGTGCCAGCAGCCCCCTGGGACAGGGACGCGCCGAGCAGTACTTC. It yields the protein CASSPLGQGRAEQYF.

The chain joins TRBV4-2 to TRBJ1-3; TRBD1 matches 10 bases. The germline CDR1 and CDR2 sequences are LGHNA and YNFKEQ. The CDR3 is 21 residues long. J gave up 0 bases and V 0 bases, and 14 bases lay outside the gene matches. DNA of the CDR3: TGTGCCAGCAGCCAAGATCCCCGGGACAGGGGATCAACAAGCTCTGGAAACACCATATATTTT. Amino acid sequence: CASSQDPRDRGSTSSGNTIYF.

The chain recombines TRBV9 with TRBJ2-2; no clear D. Trimming shortened V by 0 bases and J by 4 bases, and 16 bases separated the two germline ends. There are 17 residues in the CDR3. The V gene's germline CDR1 is SGDLS and CDR2 YYNGEE. In nucleotides, the CDR3 is TGTGCCAGCAGCGTAGCGATCCTTTACGGAGCCACCGGGGAGCTGTTTTTT. This codes for CASSVAILYGATGELFF. Variable domain in full (rest from reference TRBV9 and TRBJ2-2): DSGVTQTPKHLITATGQRVTLRCSPRSGDLSVYWYQQSLDQGLQFLIQYYNGEERAKGNILERFSAQQFPDLHSELNLSSLELGDSALYFCASSVAILYGATGELFFGEGSRLTVL.

The chain links TRBV5-6 to TRBJ1-3, with no clear D. CDR3 length equals 16 residues. V was pared by 3 bases and J by 5 bases, with 18 bases between. Germline CDR1 SGHDT, CDR2 YYEEEE. DNA of the CDR3: TGTGCCAGCAGCTCACTCCAAATTACCGCTCGAAACACCATATATTTT. It is translated as CASSSLQITARNTIYF.

This chain connects TRBV6-6 to TRBJ1-1; TRBD1 is a possible D gene (6 bases). Trimming removed 2 bases at V and 6 bases at J, with 13 bases between. The CDR3 has 14 residues. Germline V lookup: CDR1 MNHNY, CDR2 SVGAGI (reference sequence). CDR3 DNA sequence: TGTGCCAGCAGTTACGGGCAGGGGATCCCTGAAGCTTTCTTT. It encodes CASSYGQGIPEAFF.

The chain joins TRBV4-1 to TRBJ1-1; D gene unclear. Germline V gene lookup returns CDR1 MGHRA and CDR2 YSYEKL. The V and J ends lost 2 bases and 0 bases respectively, with 13 bases between them. This CDR3 is built from 16 residues. Here the CDR3 reads CASSQPWGDLNTEAFF. The CDR3 DNA reads as TGCGCCAGCAGCCAACCGTGGGGAGACCTGAACACTGAAGCTTTCTTT.

V is TRBV5-6 and J is TRBJ2-1, with TRBD2 identical over 8 bases. V was clipped by 2 bases and J by 6 bases; unmatched bases: 13. CDR3 size: 17 residues. Germline CDR1 SGHDT, CDR2 YYEEEE. The CDR3 region is CASSLSRGAGGPNEQFF. CDR3 DNA: TGTGCCAGCAGCTTATCCCGAGGGGCGGGGGGCCCCAATGAGCAGTTCTTC.

This sequence joins TRBV12-5 and TRBJ2-7, with 7 bases that match TRBD1. Losses at the gene ends were 5 bases for V and 2 bases for J; bases not matched to a gene: 9. The CDR3 covers 15 residues. Germline V gene sequence: CDR1 LGHNT, CDR2 FRNRAP. CDR3 sequence: CASGLERGPAYEQYF. The CDR3 DNA sequence: TGTGCTAGTGGTCTCGAAAGGGGGCCCGCCTACGAGCAGTACTTC.

This chain joins TRBV19 and TRBJ2-7; 9 nucleotides line up with TRBD1. This CDR3 has 16 amino acids. Germline V gene sequence: CDR1 LNHDA, CDR2 SQIVND (reference sequence). The ends lost 5 bases at V and 5 bases at J; junction bases unmatched: 13. As DNA, the CDR3 is TGTGCCAGTAGTGGGTGGTTTGGGACAGGGTCTAACGAGCAGTACTTC. Translation gives CASSGWFGTGSNEQYF.

V usage is TRBV2 and J usage is TRBJ1-4, with D perhaps matching TRBD1 (6 bases). From germline, CDR1 is SNHLY and CDR2 FYNNEI. V was cut by 6 bases and J by 5 bases, with 13 bases left in between. CDR3 length equals 14 residues. Here the CDR3 reads CASRRTAQNEKLFF. The CDR3 DNA follows: TGTGCCAGCAGACGGACAGCCCAAAATGAAAAACTGTTTTTT.

This clone was counted a few times. CDR3 sequence (DNA): TGTGCCAGCAGCAGGGGCGCGAACACCGGGGAGCTGTTTTTT. Protein: CASSRGANTGELFF. The genes are TRBV25-1 and TRBJ2-2; a weak D match, TRBD1 (6 bases). This CDR3 has 14 residues. The V end was cut by 6 bases, the J end by 0 bases, with 8 bases between. Germline CDR1 is MGHDK and CDR2 is SYGVNS.